The 22 T cell receptor beta chains presented below share a single source sample, sequenced in a study of blood T cell repertoires in COVID-19. Clones were read by immunoSEQ multiplex PCR, and TCRdb kept only the in-frame ones, dropping some. The sample consists of over 15,000 clones, around 90% of them appearing once. The sequenced material came from peripheral blood. These TCRs come from a human donor in a cohort sampled during active COVID-19.

V usage is TRBV5-1 and J usage is TRBJ1-6; 8 bases agree with TRBD1. Germline trimming cut 7 bases from V and 6 bases from J; bases unmatched to any gene: 6. The germline V gene has CDR1 SGHRS and CDR2 YFSETQ. The CDR3 extends over 14 amino acids. The CDR3 DNA reads TGCGCCAGCCAGGGGGCCAACTCTAATTCACCCCTCCACTTT. As protein: CASQGANSNSPLHF. Full variable domain (outside the CDR3, taken from reference TRBV5-1 and TRBJ1-6): KAGVTQTPRYLIKTRGQQVTLSCSPISGHRSVSWYQQTPGQGLQFLFEYFSETQRNKGNFPGRFSGRQFSNSRSEMNVSTLELGDSALYLCASQGANSNSPLHFGNGTRLTVT.

The chain employs TRBV18 and TRBJ2-7; 8 nucleotides line up with TRBD2. Trimming at V came to 6 bases and at J to 2 bases, leaving 6 bases not matched to a gene. Germline assignment: CDR1 KGHSH and CDR2 LQKENI. This CDR3 has 14 residues. CDR3 sequence: CASSSGTSPYEQYF. In DNA, the CDR3 is TGTGCCAGCTCCTCCGGGACTAGTCCCTACGAGCAGTACTTC.

The V call is TRBV5-1, the J call TRBJ1-1; D ambiguous. CDR1 is SGHRS, CDR2 YFSETQ, per germline. Trimming removed 2 bases from V and 0 bases from J, with 11 bases in between. CDR3 length: 15 amino acids. The CDR3 DNA sequence: TGCGCCAGCAGCTTACTTAAATCCATGAACACTGAAGCTTTCTTT. Its translation: CASSLLKSMNTEAFF.

This chain connects TRBV6-5 to TRBJ1-2; no firm D call. Germline V lookup: CDR1 MNHEY, CDR2 SVGAGI. The CDR3 sequence is 16 residues long. Trimming shortened V by 0 bases and J by 2 bases, and 13 bases separated the two germline ends. CDR3 amino acids: CASSYSMILENYGYTF. CDR3 DNA sequence: TGTGCCAGCAGTTACTCGATGATACTTGAGAACTATGGCTACACCTTC.

The chain has TRBV7-9 and TRBJ2-7; D gene ambiguous. CDR1 and CDR2 from the germline V gene are SEHNR and FQNEAQ (reference sequence). Trimming removed 1 base at V and 6 bases at J, with 7 bases between. The CDR3 sequence is 12 residues long. In DNA form, the CDR3 reads TGTGCCAGCAGCTTAGGAGACTCCGAGCAGTACTTC. It translates to CASSLGDSEQYF.

This rearrangement joins TRBV5-1 to TRBJ2-3; perhaps TRBD1 as D (6 bases). Germline assignment: CDR1 SGHRS and CDR2 YFSETQ. The CDR3 covers 13 residues. V was pared by 7 bases and J by 5 bases, with 14 bases between. CDR3 loop: CASGTGWLDTQYF. The CDR3 DNA follows: TGCGCCAGCGGCACAGGGTGGTTAGATACGCAGTATTTT.

This sequence joins TRBV9 and TRBJ2-4; tentative D call: TRBD2 (6 bases). This CDR3 is built from 18 residues. Germline CDR1 is SGDLS and CDR2 is YYNGEE. V was shortened by 4 bases and J by 0 bases, with 20 bases between the two germline ends. The CDR3 bases are TGTGCCAGCAGCCCTCAAGATGGACTACATCTAGCCAAAAACATTCAGTACTTC. It is translated as CASSPQDGLHLAKNIQYF.

The chain carries TRBV12-5 and TRBJ1-1; the D gene is possibly TRBD1 (5 bases). This CDR3 has 15 residues. Germline CDR1 is LGHNT and CDR2 is FRNRAP. The germline V and J ends were trimmed by 6 bases and 4 bases, with 18 bases remaining between them. The CDR3 spells CASGSPEGLGTEAFF. CDR3 DNA sequence: TGTGCTAGTGGCTCCCCGGAGGGGCTTGGCACTGAAGCTTTCTTT.

V is TRBV27 and J is TRBJ2-3; TRBD1 matches at 8 bases. The CDR3 loop spans 15 amino acids. V gave up 4 bases and J gave up 6 bases; unmatched junction bases: 9. Germline V gene data show CDR1 as MNHEY and CDR2 as SMNVEV (reference sequence). The CDR3 DNA sequence: TGTGCCAGCAGTTCGTCCTTGACAGGGGCGGATACGCAGTATTTT. This gives the protein CASSSSLTGADTQYF.

V and J are TRBV19 and TRBJ2-6, with TRBD1 as a possible D gene (5 bases). This CDR3 is 15 amino acids long. The germline V gene encodes CDR1 LNHDA and CDR2 SQIVND (reference sequence). V lost 7 bases and J 1 base, leaving 11 bases between the germline ends. The CDR3 protein is CASTFQGSGANVLTF. The CDR3 DNA reads as TGTGCCAGTACCTTCCAGGGATCTGGGGCCAACGTCCTGACTTTC.

The chain has TRBV6-6 and TRBJ1-1, with 9 bases that match TRBD1. Unmatched junction bases numbered 7, after V lost 5 bases and J lost 3 bases. This CDR3 region has 15 residues. The V gene's germline CDR1 is MNHNY and CDR2 SVGAGI (reference sequence). The CDR3 here is CASSTHRGRDTEAFF. The CDR3 DNA follows: TGTGCCAGCAGTACCCACAGGGGGCGGGACACTGAAGCTTTCTTT.

The rearrangement uses TRBV28 and TRBJ1-6, with 7 positions matching TRBD1. With 5 bases clipped from V and 4 bases from J, the junction kept 5 bases outside the gene matches. The CDR3 is 15 amino acids. The germline CDR1 and CDR2 sequences are MDHEN and SYDVKM. DNA of the CDR3: TGTGCCAGCAGTCCGACAGGGTTATATAATTCACCCCTCCACTTT. It is translated as CASSPTGLYNSPLHF.

The gene calls are TRBV11-2 and TRBJ2-5; D is undetermined. Per germline, CDR1 SGHAT and CDR2 FQNNGV. The ends were cut back, 5 bases at V and 5 bases at J, with 15 bases in the middle. The CDR3 length is 14 residues. CDR3 nucleotides: TGTGCCAGCAGCCCCACTGCCCCCGCGGAGACCCAGTACTTC. This gives the protein CASSPTAPAETQYF.

Comment on this clone: Other DNA variants within this sample encode the same CDR3. This chain links TRBV6-6 with TRBJ2-2, with D maybe TRBD1 (6 bases). Trimming cost V 2 bases and J 1 base, with 11 bases left between them. There are 16 residues in the CDR3. Germline V gene data show CDR1 as MNHNY and CDR2 as SVGAGI (reference sequence). The CDR3 sequence is CASSYSGGGNTGELFF. In nucleotides, the CDR3 is TGTGCCAGCAGTTACAGTGGGGGCGGGAACACCGGGGAGCTGTTTTTT.

The J gene is TRBJ2-7, the V gene TRBV6-1; 9 positions agree with TRBD2. The CDR3 contains 16 residues. In germline, CDR1 is MNHNS, CDR2 SASEGT. With 1 base clipped from V and 6 bases from J, the junction kept 10 bases outside the gene matches. The CDR3 region has the DNA TGTGCCAGCAGTGAAGTAAGGGGCGGGGGGGAGGTCGAGCAGTACTTC. Translated, it gives CASSEVRGGGEVEQYF.

The rearrangement uses TRBV28 and TRBJ1-2, with D unresolved. Germline CDR1 is MDHEN and CDR2 is SYDVKM. The CDR3 totals 13 residues. V shed 5 bases and J shed 2 bases, with 9 bases lying between them. The DNA of the CDR3 is TGTGCCAGCAGTCTCCTAGAGAACTATGGCTACACCTTC. Amino acids: CASSLLENYGYTF.

The chain couples TRBV4-1 to TRBJ1-1; D unresolved. CDR1 is MGHRA and CDR2 is YSYEKL in the germline V gene. The CDR3 loop spans 15 amino acids. V was pared by 4 bases and J by 4 bases, with 16 bases between. The CDR3 spells CASSPLPLGGTEAFF. CDR3 bases: TGCGCCAGCAGCCCGCTGCCCCTCGGCGGCACTGAAGCTTTCTTT.

This rearrangement joins TRBV21-1 to TRBJ2-7; no DNA check was done on the table's D call, TRBD1. TRBV21-1 corresponds to a pseudogene. This CDR3 is built from 13 residues. The CDR3 DNA reads TGTGCCAGCAACCCACAGGGTACCTACGAGCAGTACTTC. This translates into CASNPQGTYEQYF.

The chain links TRBV13 to TRBJ2-5; possible D gene TRBD1, 6 bases. Trimming pared 5 bases from V and 2 bases from J, leaving 15 bases between. Germline CDR1 PRHDT, CDR2 FYEKMQ (reference sequence). The CDR3 covers 15 residues. This CDR3 is CASSQRTETQETQYF. In nucleotides, the CDR3 is TGTGCCAGCAGCCAAAGGACAGAAACTCAAGAGACCCAGTACTTC.

The V call is TRBV24-1, the J call TRBJ2-3; a possible D gene is TRBD2 (6 bases). V lost 1 base and J 2 bases, leaving 12 bases between the germline ends. The CDR3 covers 16 residues. Germline CDR1 reads KGHDR; CDR2 reads SFDVKD. The DNA for the CDR3 is TGTGCCACCAGTGATTTCCGGACTATGGCCACAGATACGCAGTATTTT. Protein: CATSDFRTMATDTQYF.

This clone has a single count. The V gene is TRBV29-1, the J gene TRBJ2-7; TRBD1 agrees at 7 bases. Germline values: CDR1 SQVTM, CDR2 ANQGSEA. After removal of 5 bases from V and 2 bases from J, the junction contained 6 bases not matched to a gene. There are 13 residues in the CDR3. Here the CDR3 reads CSVLDRVTYEQYF. The CDR3 DNA follows: TGCAGCGTTCTTGACAGGGTCACCTACGAGCAGTACTTC.

The chain couples TRBV5-1 to TRBJ2-5, with D hard to call. The ends were cut back, 4 bases at V and 2 bases at J, with 9 bases in the middle. The length of the CDR3 is 13 residues. CDR1 SGHRS and CDR2 YFSETQ come from the germline V gene. The CDR3 loop is CASSPLTQETQYF. The CDR3 bases are TGCGCCAGCAGCCCCCTGACTCAAGAGACCCAGTACTTC.